The 24 T cell receptor beta chains reported below all come from one sample, sequenced in a study of tumor-infiltrating lymphocytes in primary liver carcinoma. The authors made TCR beta cDNA from roughly 480 ng total RNA with a constant-region primer. TCR beta libraries came from three nested multiplex PCR rounds using slightly modified ARM-PCR. The first two PCR rounds used TRBV1-TRBV30 forward primers with a C-beta reverse primer, approximately 11 cycles each. TCRdb used MiXCR to reprocess the multiplex PCR reads, holding one entry per CDR3 protein. The table has approximately 300,000 distinct CDR3 sequences, approximately 65% seen once; the top ten hold roughly 9%. Unsorted whole blood supplied the RNA, and germline DNA was extracted too. The sample taken for sequencing was peripheral blood. The receptors come from a man aged 35 to 55 with primary liver carcinoma and hepatitis B virus infection.

This chain links TRBV11-2 with TRBJ2-1; 10 bases agree with TRBD2. The V gene end was trimmed by 5 bases and the J gene end by 16 bases; junction bases not matched to a gene: 17. This CDR3 has 15 amino acids. Germline V lookup: CDR1 SGHAT, CDR2 FQNNGV. The chain's CDR3 is CASSPLAGDDNERFF. The CDR3 DNA sequence: TGTGCCAGCAGCCCTCTAGCGGGAGACGACAATGAGCGATTCTTC.

The chain has TRBV9 and TRBJ2-2; 9 positions match TRBD1. CDR1 and CDR2 (germline): SGDLS, YYNGEE. The CDR3 loop spans 20 amino acids. The J segment lost 1 base and the V segment lost 0 bases, leaving 13 bases of the junction unmatched. Here the CDR3 DNA reads TGTGCCAGCAGCGTAGGAAGCAAAGGGACAGGGAATTGGAACACCGGGGAGCTGTTTTTT. The encoded protein is CASSVGSKGTGNWNTGELFF.

This sequence joins TRBV5-1 and TRBJ2-6; no firm D call. Deletions cut 0 bases from V and 10 bases from J, with 11 bases between. The CDR3 consists of 14 residues. Looked up from germline, CDR1 is SGHRS and CDR2 is YFSETQ. The CDR3 region has the DNA TGCGCCAGCAGCTTGGAGGGTTCTGGGAACGTCCTGACTTTC. Residues: CASSLEGSGNVLTF.

The CDR3 bases are TGTGCCTGGAGTGTATCTCGGCCTACCGGGGAGCTGTTTTTT. Translation: CAWSVSRPTGELFF. The rearrangement joins TRBV30 to TRBJ2-2; D is unresolved. With 0 bases removed from V and 5 bases from J, the gap between germline ends came to 10 bases. Germline V CDR1 and CDR2: GTSNPN, SVGIG (reference sequence). CDR3 length equals 14 residues.

Of note for this clonotype: An end of the junction differs from the germline gene, which may be a read error. The chain recombines TRBV11-3 with TRBJ2-2, with D tentatively TRBD2 (5 bases). The CDR3 consists of 15 residues. Per germline, CDR1 SGHNT and CDR2 YENEEA. The CDR3 DNA reads TGTGCCATCAGCTTAGATGCCCAGAACACCGGGGAGCTGTTATTT. The encoded protein is CAISLDAQNTGELLF.

The genes are TRBV12-3 or TRBV12-4 and TRBJ1-2, with D possibly TRBD1 on 6 matching bases. There are 12 residues in the CDR3. Between the trimmed V and J ends, which lost 7 bases and 8 bases, there was a span of 14 bases. CDR3 protein: CASNPQGGGYTF. CDR3 in DNA: TGTGCCAGCAACCCACAGGGTGGGGGCTACACCTTC.

The sample holds a few counts of this clonotype. V and J are TRBV28 and TRBJ1-3, with D perhaps TRBD1 (6 bases). Germline lookup yields CDR1 MDHEN and CDR2 SYDVKM. This CDR3 is 17 amino acids long. V gave up 8 bases and J gave up 0 bases, with 20 bases separating them. In nucleotides, the CDR3 is TGTGCCAGCCTAACTCTGGGGGGGGCGAACTCTGGAAACACCATATATTTT. Residues: CASLTLGGANSGNTIYF.

The V call is TRBV24-1, the J call TRBJ2-3, with a tentative D call TRBD1 (6 bases). The V and J ends lost 6 bases and 8 bases respectively, with 17 bases between them. Germline V CDR1 and CDR2: KGHDR, SFDVKD. CDR3 size: 14 residues. This chain's CDR3 is CATSPGTIGPTQYF. CDR3 DNA: TGTGCCACCAGTCCTGGGACAATCGGCCCTACGCAGTATTTT.

Concerning this clonotype itself: Mismatch with germline at one junction end may stem from a read error. J is TRBJ1-5 and V is TRBV6-1; TRBD1 matches 8 bases. CDR3 size: 15 residues. The V gene's germline CDR1 is MNHNS and CDR2 SASEGT. CDR3 nucleotides: TGTGCCAGCAGGAGGACAGGGACGAGCAATCAGTCCCAGCATTTT. Translation: CASRRTGTSNQSQHF.

The chain is built from TRBV12-3 or TRBV12-4 and TRBJ1-6; D call uncertain. The length of the CDR3 is 15 residues. Trimming cost V 6 bases and J 0 bases, with 9 bases left between them. CDR3 sequence reads: CASSLQSSYNSPLHF. The CDR3, as DNA: TGTGCCAGCAGCTTACAGAGCTCCTATAATTCACCCCTCCACTTT.

The sample holds many counts of this clonotype. The genes are TRBV29-1 and TRBJ2-5, with 8 bases lining up with TRBD1. The CDR3 runs 13 residues. Germline CDR1 SQVTM, CDR2 ANQGSEA. V trimming: 4 bases; J trimming: 5 bases; junction bases outside the gene matches: 6. The CDR3 nucleotides read TGCAGCGTTGCTCAGGGGGCTGGCGAGACCCAGTACTTC. Translating it yields CSVAQGAGETQYF.

This clonotype was recorded a few times. The chain combines TRBV5-5 with TRBJ1-2; D is ambiguous. Between the trimmed V and J ends, which lost 0 bases and 5 bases, there was a span of 8 bases. Germline CDR1 and CDR2: SGHKS and YYEKEE (reference sequence). This CDR3 region has 13 residues. The CDR3 sequence: CASSLEQSYGYTF. DNA of the CDR3: TGTGCCAGCAGCTTGGAACAGTCTTATGGCTACACCTTC.

To note about this clonotype: Germline is not matched at one junction end, which may reflect a read error. The gene calls are TRBV11-1 and TRBJ2-1, with D possibly TRBD2 on 5 matching bases. The CDR3 is 13 residues long. The V gene's germline CDR1 is SGHAT and CDR2 FQDESV (reference sequence). This CDR3 is CVSSLARGYGQFF. DNA for the CDR3: TGTGTCAGCAGCTTAGCGCGAGGGTATGGGCAGTTCTTC.

The rearrangement joins TRBV5-6 to TRBJ2-7; TRBD2 agrees at 13 bases. V shed 0 bases, J shed 3 bases, and the junction held 12 bases outside the gene matches. The CDR3 runs 19 residues. Germline values: CDR1 SGHDT, CDR2 YYEEEE. The CDR3 protein is CASSLGEGLAGRIFYEQYF. The CDR3 DNA is TGTGCCAGCAGCTTGGGTGAGGGACTAGCGGGAAGAATATTCTACGAGCAGTACTTC.

On this clonotype: At one of its ends the junction is not consistent with the germline gene, which may arise from a read error. The chain has TRBV28 and TRBJ1-2, with TRBD1 as a possible D gene (6 bases). Germline V lookup: CDR1 MDHEN, CDR2 SYDVKM. The CDR3 is 15 amino acids. CDR3: CASLQGGGAGYGYSF. DNA for the CDR3: TGTGCCAGCTTACAAGGCGGGGGCGCAGGTTATGGCTACAGCTTC.

This clonotype came up a few times. V and J are TRBV11-2 and TRBJ2-7, with D perhaps matching TRBD2 (5 bases). Trimming removed 8 bases at V and 3 bases at J, with 14 bases between. The CDR3 has 13 residues. The germline V gene has CDR1 SGHAT and CDR2 FQNNGV. For the CDR3, the DNA is TGTGCCAGCTCGGAGGCGGTACTCTACGAGCAGTACTTC. This encodes CASSEAVLYEQYF.

At least ten counts were recorded for this clonotype. V is TRBV12-3 or TRBV12-4 and J is TRBJ2-1; D not certain. This CDR3 is built from 12 residues. V was pared by 6 bases and J by 2 bases, with 5 bases between. The CDR3 coding sequence is TGTGCCAGCAGCCGCCCCTACAATGAGCAGTTCTTC. This encodes CASSRPYNEQFF.

A note on this clonotype: A much larger clone sits a single nucleotide away, making a read error possible. The V gene is TRBV6-2 or TRBV6-3, the J gene TRBJ2-2; no reliable D call. The CDR3 consists of 13 residues. From germline, CDR1 is MNHEY and CDR2 SVGEGT. In nucleotides, the CDR3 is TGTGTCAGCAGTTACTCGGACACCGGGGAGCTGTTTTTT. Protein sequence: CVSSYSDTGELFF.

This clonotype has a single count. Germline is not matched at one junction end, which may reflect a read error. The rearrangement uses TRBV6-6 and TRBJ1-2; D call uncertain. This CDR3 region has 14 residues. Germline CDR1 MNHNY, CDR2 SVGAGI (reference sequence). The CDR3 DNA reads TGTGCCACCCATCAAGGGCGGACGTGGGATGGCTGCACCTTC. This codes for CATHQGRTWDGCTF.

The chain employs TRBV29-1 and TRBJ2-1, with 7 bases identical to TRBD2. This CDR3 has 12 residues. CDR1 is SQVTM and CDR2 is ANQGSEA in the germline V gene. The trim removed 3 bases at V and 12 bases at J, leaving 8 bases unmatched. For the CDR3, the DNA is TGCAGCGTTGAGGGGGGAGGGCGCTTGCAGTTCTTC. Amino acids: CSVEGGGRLQFF.

The chain recombines TRBV7-9 with TRBJ1-1; maybe TRBD1 (5 bases). The CDR3 has 14 residues. CDR1 is SEHNR, CDR2 FQNEAQ, per germline (reference sequence). The ends were cut back, 5 bases at V and 1 base at J, with 11 bases in the middle. In DNA, the CDR3 is TGTGCCAGCAGCCCCGACAGATGGAACACTGAAGCTTTCTTT. This encodes CASSPDRWNTEAFF. Looking up the rest from reference TRBV7-9 and TRBJ1-1 gives the full variable domain: DTGVSQNPRHKITKRGQNVTFRCDPISEHNRLYWYRQTLGQGPEFLTYFQNEAQLEKSRLLSDRFSAERPKGSFSTLEIQRTEQGDSAMYLCASSPDRWNTEAFFGQGTRLTVV.

A note on this clonotype: Being one base from a much bigger clone, this may be a read error. V usage is TRBV4-1 and J usage is TRBJ2-1; possible D gene TRBD2, 6 bases. The CDR3 spans 12 residues. From germline, CDR1 is MGHRA and CDR2 YSYEKL. Trimming shortened V by 1 base and J by 15 bases, and 13 bases separated the two germline ends. The CDR3 region is CASSQVRGAPFF. CDR3 DNA: TGCGCCAGCAGCCAAGTGCGGGGTGCGCCGTTCTTC.

The table lists this clonotype with many counts. V is TRBV11-2 and J is TRBJ2-5, with TRBD2 as a possible D gene (6 bases). Germline values: CDR1 SGHAT, CDR2 FQNNGV. Trimming shortened V by 6 bases and J by 0 bases, and 17 bases separated the two germline ends. The CDR3 covers 16 residues. CDR3 sequence: CASRSRDSAHQETQYF. The CDR3 nucleotides read TGTGCCAGCAGATCCCGGGACTCGGCCCACCAAGAGACCCAGTACTTC.

This clonotype showed up just once. A read error may account for a junction end that differs from germline. The genes are TRBV28 and TRBJ2-5; D gene unclear. Germline-derived CDR1 and CDR2 are MDHEN and SYDVKM. This CDR3 region has 13 residues. The CDR3 sequence: CASSGIVEETHYF. CDR3 nucleotide sequence: TGTGCCAGCAGCGGAATAGTAGAAGAGACCCACTACTTC.